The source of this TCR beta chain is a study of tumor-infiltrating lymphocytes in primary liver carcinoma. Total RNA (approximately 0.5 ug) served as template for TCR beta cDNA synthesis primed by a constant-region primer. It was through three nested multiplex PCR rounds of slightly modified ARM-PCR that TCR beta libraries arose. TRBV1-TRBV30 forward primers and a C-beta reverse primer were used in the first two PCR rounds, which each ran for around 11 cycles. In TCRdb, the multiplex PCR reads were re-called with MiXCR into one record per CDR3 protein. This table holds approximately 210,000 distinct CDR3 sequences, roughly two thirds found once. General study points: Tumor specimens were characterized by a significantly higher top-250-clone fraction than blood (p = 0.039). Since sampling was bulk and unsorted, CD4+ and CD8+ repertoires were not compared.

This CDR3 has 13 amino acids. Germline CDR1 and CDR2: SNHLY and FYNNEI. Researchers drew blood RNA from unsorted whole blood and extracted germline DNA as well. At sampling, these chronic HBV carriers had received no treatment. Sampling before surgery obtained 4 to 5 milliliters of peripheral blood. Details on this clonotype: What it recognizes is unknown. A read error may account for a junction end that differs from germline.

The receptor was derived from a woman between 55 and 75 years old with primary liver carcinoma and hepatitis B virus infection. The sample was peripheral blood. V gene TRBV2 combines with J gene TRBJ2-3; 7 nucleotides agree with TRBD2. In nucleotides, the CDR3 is TGTGCCAGCAGCGGGAGGACTACGGATACGCAGTACTTT. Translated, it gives CASSGRTTDTQYF.